A selection of T cell receptor beta chains follows, all from one sample in a study of cytomegalovirus exposure and HLA in healthy donors. The method was immunoSEQ multiplex PCR; TCRdb's version includes in-frame clones alone and lacks a portion of them. The table has about 140,000 clones, roughly 90% seen once; the top ten hold 2.9%. Sequences were obtained from PBMCs. These receptors were obtained from a man aged 18-30 years in good health and CMV-seronegative. CDR3s include the opening cysteine and the closing phenylalanine or tryptophan. Fields, in order: V gene, D gene, J gene, clone size, CDR3 DNA, CDR3 protein. A D gene is named only where the DNA matches it firmly. The size of a clone is reported for some rows only, either as once, few or many, or as a class for expanded clones.

>TRBV5-4|NA|TRBJ1-1|NA
TGTGCCAGCAGCTTTCCTCAGGGCATGAACACTGAAGCTTTCTTT
CASSFPQGMNTEAFF
>TRBV27|TRBD2|TRBJ2-1|NA
TGTGCCAGCAGTCTCGGGACTAGTCCAGGTGAGCAGTTCTTC
CASSLGTSPGEQFF
>TRBV6-6|NA|TRBJ1-5|many
TGTGCCAGCAGCTCACGGGGTCAGCCCCAGCATTTT
CASSSRGQPQHF
>TRBV5-5|TRBD1|TRBJ1-2|NA
TGTGCCAGCAGCTTGGGGGGACAGGGCTATGGCTACACCTTC
CASSLGGQGYGYTF
>TRBV9|TRBD1|TRBJ2-2|NA
TGTGCCAGCAGCGTAGTTCGGCAGGGGGCAAGAGCCGGGGAGCTGTTTTTT
CASSVVRQGARAGELFF
>TRBV2|TRBD2|TRBJ2-1|NA
TGTGCCAGCACCCCGGGACTAGCGGGCCAAGAGCAGTTCTTC
CASTPGLAGQEQFF
>TRBV2|NA|TRBJ2-7|NA
TGTGCCAGCAGTGTACAGGGTTACGAGCAGTACTTC
CASSVQGYEQYF
>TRBV28|NA|TRBJ2-7|NA
TGTGCCAGCAGTTTCCCATTTGAGATCCCCTCCTACGAGCAGTACTTC
CASSFPFEIPSYEQYF
>TRBV5-6|NA|TRBJ2-5|NA
TGTGCCAGCAGCTTGGCCGGGGGCCAAGAGACCCAGTACTTC
CASSLAGGQETQYF
>TRBV29-1|NA|TRBJ1-1|NA
TGCAGCGTTGTGGAGGGAGGGAACACTGAAGCTTTCTTT
CSVVEGGNTEAFF
>TRBV27|NA|TRBJ2-1|NA
TGTGCCAGCAGTTTAGGCCCCGATTTCGCGGACTTAATCTCCTACAATGAGCAGTTCTTC
CASSLGPDFADLISYNEQFF
>TRBV7-2|NA|TRBJ2-1|NA
TGTGCCAGCAGCTTAGCGAGGGCAGGAAAATACAATGAGCAGTTCTTC
CASSLARAGKYNEQFF
>TRBV2|TRBD1|TRBJ1-1|few
TGTGCCAGCAGTGTTAACAGGGGCTTTGGTGAAGCTTTCTTT
CASSVNRGFGEAFF
>TRBV5-6|NA|TRBJ2-2|NA
TGTGCCAGCAGCTTGCTCCTTACCGGGGAGCTGTTTTTT
CASSLLLTGELFF
>TRBV28|NA|TRBJ2-3|NA
TGTGCCAGCAGTCCTCATGGTAGCGATGTCACAGATACGCAGTATTTT
CASSPHGSDVTDTQYF
>TRBV25-1|TRBD2|TRBJ2-7|NA
TGTGCCAGCAGCGGACTAGCGGGAGCCCTCGGGGAGCAGTACTTC
CASSGLAGALGEQYF
>TRBV27|TRBD2|TRBJ2-5|NA
TGTGCCAGCAGTTTAGACTGGCGGGGGATTGGGGAGACCCAGTACTTC
CASSLDWRGIGETQYF
>TRBV13|TRBD1|TRBJ1-1|NA
TGTGCCAGCAGCTTAAGGGTCGGACAGGGAGGGACTGAAGCTTTCTTT
CASSLRVGQGGTEAFF
>TRBV7-2|NA|TRBJ2-5|NA
TGTGCCAGCAGACGATCTAGGTACCAAGAGACCCAGTACTTC
CASRRSRYQETQYF
>TRBV25-1|NA|TRBJ2-7|few
TGTGCCAGCAGCGACAGGTTCGCCTACGAGCAGTACTTC
CASSDRFAYEQYF
>TRBV9|NA|TRBJ1-2|NA
TGTGCCAGCAGCGAGAGTCGAGCTAACTATGGCTACACCTTC
CASSESRANYGYTF
>TRBV27|NA|TRBJ1-2|NA
TGTGCCAGCAGCCTGCAGGTTGGCTATGGCTACACCTTC
CASSLQVGYGYTF
>TRBV7-2|TRBD1|TRBJ1-2|once
TGTGCCAGCAGCTCTCGGACAGGGGGTGGCTACACCTTC
CASSSRTGGGYTF
>TRBV4-1|TRBD2|TRBJ2-1|once
TGCGCCAGCAGCCACGATCTAGCGGGAGTGGGTTACAATGAGCAGTTCTTC
CASSHDLAGVGYNEQFF
>TRBV7-2|TRBD1|TRBJ1-1|NA
TGTGCCACCAGGGGACAGGAGAACACTGAAGCTTTCTTT
CATRGQENTEAFF
>TRBV2|NA|TRBJ1-1|once
TGTGCCAGCACAGGGAACACTGAAGCTTTCTTT
CASTGNTEAFF
>TRBV5-1|NA|TRBJ2-7|once
TGCGCCAGCAGCTTACCCGGCGGCTACGAGCAGTACTTC
CASSLPGGYEQYF
>TRBV7-9|NA|TRBJ2-5|NA
TGTGCCAGCAGCTTAGCGTACGGCGGTCAAGAGACCCAGTACTTC
CASSLAYGGQETQYF
>TRBV9|NA|TRBJ1-1|NA
TGTGCCAGCAGTGGACCGACAGGCATGAACACTGAAGCTTTCTTT
CASSGPTGMNTEAFF
>TRBV30|NA|TRBJ1-2|NA
TGTGCCTGGAGCATCCTTACAACCGATGGCTACACCTTC
CAWSILTTDGYTF
>TRBV5-4|NA|TRBJ2-3|NA
TGTGCCAGCAGCTTGGATCTAGCCCGCACAGATACGCAGTATTTT
CASSLDLARTDTQYF
>TRBV27|NA|TRBJ1-1|NA
TGTGCCAGCAGTACACCGGGTAACACTGAAGCTTTCTTT
CASSTPGNTEAFF
>TRBV27|TRBD1|TRBJ1-5|NA
TGTGCCAGCAGACAACAGGGGGCGGCTCTGTCTCAGCCCCAGCATTTT
CASRQQGAALSQPQHF
>TRBV21-1|NA|TRBJ2-7|NA
TGTGCCAGCACCCCTGACAGGTTGGTCGAGCAGTACTTC
CASTPDRLVEQYF
>TRBV6-5|TRBD1|TRBJ1-2|NA
TGTGCCAGCAGTTACTTAGGGACAGGACCCAACTATGGCTACACCTTC
CASSYLGTGPNYGYTF
>TRBV7-8|NA|TRBJ1-6|NA
TGTGCCAGCAGCTTAAATCGGGAAACCTATAATTCACCCCTCCACTTT
CASSLNRETYNSPLHF
>TRBV5-1|TRBD2|TRBJ2-3|NA
TGCGCCAGCAGCTTGGTACTAGCGGGGGACACAGATACGCAGTATTTT
CASSLVLAGDTDTQYF
>TRBV18|NA|TRBJ1-1|NA
TGTGCCAGCTCACCAGAGGTGGAAACTGAAGCTTTCTTT
CASSPEVETEAFF
>TRBV7-9|NA|TRBJ2-3|NA
TGTGCCAGCAGCTTAGTCGGGGTAGGCACAGATACGCAGTATTTT
CASSLVGVGTDTQYF
>TRBV27|TRBD2|TRBJ2-1|NA
TGTGCCAGCAGGGGGCGAGCGGGAGGCGCGATCTACAATGAGCAGTTCTTC
CASRGRAGGAIYNEQFF
>TRBV14|TRBD1|TRBJ1-2|NA
TGTGCCAGCAGCCAAGGGACAGGTGCCCTGAGACCCGAAAAACGAGGCTACACCTTC
CASSQGTGALRPEKRGYTF
>TRBV11-2|TRBD2|TRBJ2-7|NA
TGTGCCAGCAGCTTAGGAGCGGGAGGGCTCCGGAGCGAGCAGTACTTC
CASSLGAGGLRSEQYF
>TRBV6-5|NA|TRBJ1-1|NA
TGTGCCAGGACCCCACAGGGAAGATTTTCTGAAGCTTTCTTT
CARTPQGRFSEAFF
>TRBV15|TRBD1|TRBJ2-7|NA
TGTGCCACCAGCACCGGGACAGGTACCCTCTACGAGCAGTACTTC
CATSTGTGTLYEQYF
>TRBV13|TRBD2|TRBJ2-3|once
TGTGCCAGCAGCTTAGCGGGAGGCCCCACAGATACGCAGTATTTT
CASSLAGGPTDTQYF
>TRBV9|NA|TRBJ1-2|NA
TGTGCCAGCAGCGTAGGTGGACCGCTTAGGGGTGGCTACACCTTC
CASSVGGPLRGGYTF